Sequencing of this T cell receptor beta chain was carried out in a study of T cell responses to AZD1222 COVID-19 vaccine. The study, taken as a whole, reports: The donor group comprised mostly white British people and more females; the analysis possibly underestimated clonal diversity. Reports indicate that nearly half of spike-specific TCRs are directed at unmutated variant regions. All repertoire sampling was performed exclusively after the peak T cell response.

Sequencing was performed with immunoSEQ multiplex PCR; in TCRdb, only in-frame clones are kept and a portion is missing. The profile covers 120,000 to 150,000 clones, with more than 75% appearing a single time and around 3% taken by the ten largest. Trimming took 6 bases from V and 5 from J, leaving 19 bases between them. The CDR3 has 15 residues. Germline assignment: CDR1 MDHEN and CDR2 SYDVKM. As for this clone: The antigen remains undetermined.

The receptor was isolated from an adult who received the AZD1222 COVID-19 vaccine. The sequences come from peripheral blood, collected 28 days after the second AZD1222 dose. The chain uses TRBV28 and TRBJ1-1; D not resolved. CDR3 protein: CASSTNSGLGTEAFF. CDR3 nucleotide sequence: TGTGCCAGCAGCACGAACTCGGGGTTGGGGACTGAAGCTTTCTTT.